These 9 T cell receptor beta chains share one sample of origin, sequenced in a study of T cells in localized non-small cell lung cancer. Assay: immunoSEQ multiplex PCR; the TCRdb copy retains only in-frame clones and omits some. This sample has approximately 67,000 clones, with about four fifths found just once. The sequencing here drew on peripheral blood, taken before any cancer treatment. All receptors come from a female donor older than 55 with stage I lung adenocarcinoma.

The chain couples TRBV5-1 to TRBJ2-5; the match to TRBD2 covers 9 bases. This CDR3 region has 14 residues. Germline-derived CDR1 and CDR2 are SGHRS and YFSETQ. Unmatched junction bases numbered 3, after V lost 2 bases and J lost 4 bases. The DNA for the CDR3 is TGCGCCAGCAGCTTTAGCGGGAGAGGAGAGACCCAGTACTTC. It translates to CASSFSGRGETQYF.

V gene TRBV7-3 combines with J gene TRBJ1-2; D gene ambiguous. The germline V and J ends were trimmed by 0 bases and 8 bases, with 10 bases remaining between them. The CDR3 loop spans 13 amino acids. Germline CDR1 and CDR2: SGHTA and FQGTGA. The CDR3 coding sequence is TGTGCCAGCAGCTTAACGCCCAATGGAGGCTACACCTTC. Translated: CASSLTPNGGYTF.

J is TRBJ1-6 and V is TRBV19, with a possible D match to TRBD1 (6 bases). Trimming removed 2 bases at V and 10 bases at J, with 9 bases between. Germline CDR1 LNHDA, CDR2 SQIVND (reference sequence). The CDR3 is 13 amino acids. The CDR3 bases are TGTGCCAGTAGTATAACAGGGCAATCACCCCTCCACTTT. Amino acid sequence: CASSITGQSPLHF. The variable domain in full, with the rest retrieved from reference TRBV19 and TRBJ1-6, is DGGITQSPKYLFRKEGQNVTLSCEQNLNHDAMYWYRQDPGQGLRLIYYSQIVNDFQKGDIAEGYSVSREKKESFPLTVTSAQKNPTAFYLCASSITGQSPLHFGNGTRLTVT.

The chain joins TRBV7-2 to TRBJ1-2, with D tentatively TRBD1 (5 bases). Germline CDR1 SGHTA, CDR2 FQGNSA. Deletions cut 5 bases from V and 5 bases from J, with 15 bases between. The CDR3 has 14 amino acids. CDR3 in amino acids: CASSDIVGLYGYTF. The CDR3 DNA is TGTGCCAGCAGCGATATTGTGGGACTATATGGCTACACCTTC.

The V gene is TRBV7-9, the J gene TRBJ1-2; 9 positions agree with TRBD1. V lost 4 bases to trimming and J lost 7 bases; unmatched junction nucleotides: 10. The germline V gene has CDR1 SEHNR and CDR2 FQNEAQ (reference sequence). The CDR3 totals 15 residues. CDR3 bases: TGTGCCAGCAGCTCCGGGACAGGGAATGCTGGTGGCTACACCTTC. This encodes CASSSGTGNAGGYTF.

V and J are TRBV11-2 and TRBJ2-7; D is unresolved. V was shortened by 2 bases and J by 3 bases, with 8 bases between the two germline ends. From germline, CDR1 is SGHAT and CDR2 FQNNGV. The CDR3 is 13 amino acids. CDR3 residues: CASSLSALYEQYF. In DNA, the CDR3 is TGTGCCAGCAGCTTATCCGCCCTCTACGAGCAGTACTTC.

This chain uses TRBV7-9 with TRBJ2-3; the match to TRBD2 covers 9 bases. The CDR3 sequence is 16 residues long. After removal of 4 bases from V and 6 bases from J, the junction contained 11 bases not matched to a gene. Germline V lookup: CDR1 SEHNR, CDR2 FQNEAQ (reference sequence). CDR3 sequence: CASSSRLAGGPDTQYF. The DNA for the CDR3 is TGTGCCAGCAGCTCGCGCCTGGCGGGGGGGCCCGATACGCAGTATTTT.

The J gene is TRBJ2-7, the V gene TRBV9, with D perhaps given as TRBD1 or TRBD2 (5 bases each). The CDR3 totals 15 residues. Germline loops: CDR1 SGDLS, CDR2 YYNGEE. With 0 bases removed from V and 3 bases from J, the gap between germline ends came to 13 bases. The CDR3: CASSVATGGVYEQYF. Here the CDR3 DNA reads TGTGCCAGCAGCGTAGCTACAGGAGGAGTCTACGAGCAGTACTTC.

The rearrangement links TRBV7-3 to TRBJ1-6; 9 bases are shared with TRBD1. The CDR3 contains 16 residues. The V segment lost 2 bases and the J segment 6 bases; nucleotides outside the gene matches: 5. The germline gives CDR1 SGHTA, CDR2 FQGTGA. The CDR3 DNA sequence: TGTGCCAGCAGCTTACCGCCGGGACAGGGTAATTCACCCCTCCACTTT. This encodes CASSLPPGQGNSPLHF.